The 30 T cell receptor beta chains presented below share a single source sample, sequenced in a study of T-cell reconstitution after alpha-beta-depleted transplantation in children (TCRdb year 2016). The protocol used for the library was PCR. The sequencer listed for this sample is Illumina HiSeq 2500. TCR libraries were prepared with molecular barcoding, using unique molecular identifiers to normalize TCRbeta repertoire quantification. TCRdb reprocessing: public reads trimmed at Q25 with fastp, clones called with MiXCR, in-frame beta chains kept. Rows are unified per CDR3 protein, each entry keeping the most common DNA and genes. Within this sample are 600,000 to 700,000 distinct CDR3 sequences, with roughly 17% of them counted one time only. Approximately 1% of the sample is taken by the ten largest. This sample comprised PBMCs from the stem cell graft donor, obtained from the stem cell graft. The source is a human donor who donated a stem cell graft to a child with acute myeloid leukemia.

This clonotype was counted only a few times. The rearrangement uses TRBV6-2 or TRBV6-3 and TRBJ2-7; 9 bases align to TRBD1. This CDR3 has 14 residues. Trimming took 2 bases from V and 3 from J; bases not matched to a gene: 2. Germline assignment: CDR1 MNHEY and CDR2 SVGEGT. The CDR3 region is CASSYRTGVYEQYF. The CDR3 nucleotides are TGTGCCAGCAGTTACCGGACAGGGGTCTACGAGCAGTACTTC.

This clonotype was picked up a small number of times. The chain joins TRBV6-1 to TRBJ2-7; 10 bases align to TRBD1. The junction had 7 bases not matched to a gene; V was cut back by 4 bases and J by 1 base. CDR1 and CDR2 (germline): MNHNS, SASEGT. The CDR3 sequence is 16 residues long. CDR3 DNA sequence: TGTGCCAGCAGTGGACGACAGGGGGCTGGGTCCTACGAGCAGTACTTC. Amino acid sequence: CASSGRQGAGSYEQYF.

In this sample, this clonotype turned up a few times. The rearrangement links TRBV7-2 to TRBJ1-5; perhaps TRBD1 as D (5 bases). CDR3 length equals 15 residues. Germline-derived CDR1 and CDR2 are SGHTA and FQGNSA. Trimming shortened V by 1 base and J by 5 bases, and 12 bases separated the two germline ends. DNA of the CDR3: TGTGCCAGCAGCTTAGAAGCGGGGGTACATCAGCCCCAGCATTTT. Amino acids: CASSLEAGVHQPQHF. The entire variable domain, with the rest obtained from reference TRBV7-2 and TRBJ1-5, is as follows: GAGVSQSPSNKVTEKGKDVELRCDPISGHTALYWYRQSLGQGLEFLIYFQGNSAPDKSGLPSDRFSAERTGGSVSTLTIQRTQQEDSAVYLCASSLEAGVHQPQHFGDGTRLSIL.

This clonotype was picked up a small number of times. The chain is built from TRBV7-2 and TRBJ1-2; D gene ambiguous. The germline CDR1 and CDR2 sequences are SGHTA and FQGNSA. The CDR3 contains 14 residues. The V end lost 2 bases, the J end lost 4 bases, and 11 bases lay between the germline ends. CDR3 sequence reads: CASSLKADLYGYTF. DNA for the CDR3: TGTGCCAGCAGCTTAAAGGCAGATCTCTATGGCTACACCTTC.

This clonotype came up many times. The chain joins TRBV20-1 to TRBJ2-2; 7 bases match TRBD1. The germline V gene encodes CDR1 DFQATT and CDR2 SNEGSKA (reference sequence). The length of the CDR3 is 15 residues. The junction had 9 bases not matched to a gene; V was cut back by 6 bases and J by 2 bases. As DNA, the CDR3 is TGCAGTGCACACTCCCGGGACAGTAACACCGGGGAGCTGTTTTTT. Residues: CSAHSRDSNTGELFF.

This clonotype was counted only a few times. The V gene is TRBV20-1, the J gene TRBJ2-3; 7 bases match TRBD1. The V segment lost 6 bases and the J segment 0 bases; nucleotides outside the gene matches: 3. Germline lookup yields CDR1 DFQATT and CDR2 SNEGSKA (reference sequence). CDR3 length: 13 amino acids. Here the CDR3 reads CSAGTVSTDTQYF. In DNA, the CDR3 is TGCAGTGCCGGGACAGTTAGCACAGATACGCAGTATTTT.

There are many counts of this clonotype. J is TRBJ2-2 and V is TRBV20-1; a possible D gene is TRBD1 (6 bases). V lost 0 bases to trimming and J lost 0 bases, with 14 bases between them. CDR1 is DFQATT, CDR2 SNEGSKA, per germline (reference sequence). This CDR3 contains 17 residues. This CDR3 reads CSARDLKQGSNTGELFF. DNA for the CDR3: TGCAGTGCTAGAGACCTTAAACAGGGATCGAACACCGGGGAGCTGTTTTTT.

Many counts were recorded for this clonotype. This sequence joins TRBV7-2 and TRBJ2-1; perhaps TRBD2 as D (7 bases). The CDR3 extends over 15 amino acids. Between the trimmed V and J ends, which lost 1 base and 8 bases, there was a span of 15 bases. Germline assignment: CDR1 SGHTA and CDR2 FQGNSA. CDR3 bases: TGTGCCAGCAGCTTAGGAGGCGGGGGCGGGGATGAGCAGTTCTTC. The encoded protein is CASSLGGGGGDEQFF.

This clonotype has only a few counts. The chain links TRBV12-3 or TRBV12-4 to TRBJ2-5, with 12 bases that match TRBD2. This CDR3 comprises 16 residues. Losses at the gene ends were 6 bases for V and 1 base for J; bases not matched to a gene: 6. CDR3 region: CASRALLAGGQETQYF. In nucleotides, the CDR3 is TGTGCCAGCAGGGCCTTACTAGCGGGGGGCCAAGAGACCCAGTACTTC.

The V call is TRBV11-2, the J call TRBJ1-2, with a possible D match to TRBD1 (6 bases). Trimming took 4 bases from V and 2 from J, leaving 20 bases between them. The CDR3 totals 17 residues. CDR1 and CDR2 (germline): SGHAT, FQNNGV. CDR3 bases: TGTGCCAGCAGCTCCGATCTGGCGGGGGGCGTCAACTATGGCTACACCTTC. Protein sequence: CASSSDLAGGVNYGYTF.

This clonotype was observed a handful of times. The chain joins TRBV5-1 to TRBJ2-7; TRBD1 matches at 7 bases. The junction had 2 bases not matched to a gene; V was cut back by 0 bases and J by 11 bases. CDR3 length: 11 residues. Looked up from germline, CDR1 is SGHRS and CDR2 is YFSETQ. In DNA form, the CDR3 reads TGCGCCAGCAGCTTGGGACAGGGCAAGTACTTC. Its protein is CASSLGQGKYF.

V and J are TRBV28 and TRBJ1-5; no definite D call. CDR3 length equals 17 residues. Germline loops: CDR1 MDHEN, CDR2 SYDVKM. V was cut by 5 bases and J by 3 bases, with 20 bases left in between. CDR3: CASSLSSIMGNNQPQHF. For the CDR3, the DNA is TGTGCCAGCAGTCTGTCCTCGATTATGGGTAACAATCAGCCCCAGCATTTT.

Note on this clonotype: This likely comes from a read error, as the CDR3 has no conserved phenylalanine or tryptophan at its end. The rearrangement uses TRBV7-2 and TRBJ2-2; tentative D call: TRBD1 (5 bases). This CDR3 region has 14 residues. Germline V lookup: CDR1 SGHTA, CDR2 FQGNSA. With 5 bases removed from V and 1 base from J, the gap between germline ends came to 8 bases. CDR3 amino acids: CASSRTGNTGELFL. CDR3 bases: TGTGCCAGCAGCCGTACAGGGAACACCGGGGAGCTGTTTCTT.

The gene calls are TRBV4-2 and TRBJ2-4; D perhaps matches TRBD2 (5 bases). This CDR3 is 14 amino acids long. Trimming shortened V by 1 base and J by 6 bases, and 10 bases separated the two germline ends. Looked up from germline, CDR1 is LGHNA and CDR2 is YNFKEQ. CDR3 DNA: TGTGCCAGCAGCCAAGGAGAGGGTTTAAACATTCAGTACTTC. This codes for CASSQGEGLNIQYF.

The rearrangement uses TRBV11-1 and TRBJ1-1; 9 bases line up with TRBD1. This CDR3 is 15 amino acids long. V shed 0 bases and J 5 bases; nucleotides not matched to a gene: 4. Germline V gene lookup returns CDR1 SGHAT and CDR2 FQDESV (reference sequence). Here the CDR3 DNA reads TGTGCCAGCAGCTTAGCGACAGGGGGGTGGACTGAAGCTTTCTTT. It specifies CASSLATGGWTEAFF.

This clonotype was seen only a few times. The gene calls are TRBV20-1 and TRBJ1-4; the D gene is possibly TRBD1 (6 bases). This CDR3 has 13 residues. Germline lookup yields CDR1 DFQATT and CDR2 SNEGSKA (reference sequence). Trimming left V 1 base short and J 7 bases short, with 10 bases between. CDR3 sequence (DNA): TGCAGTGCTAGAGTGGGGGCGAGTGAAAAACTGTTTTTT. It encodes CSARVGASEKLFF.

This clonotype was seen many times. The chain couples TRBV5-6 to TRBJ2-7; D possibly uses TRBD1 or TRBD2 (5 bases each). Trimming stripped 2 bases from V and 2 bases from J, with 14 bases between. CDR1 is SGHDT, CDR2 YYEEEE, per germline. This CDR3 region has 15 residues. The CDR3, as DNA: TGTGCCAGCAGCTTCCCCGGGACGCAAGCCTACGAGCAGTACTTC. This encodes CASSFPGTQAYEQYF.

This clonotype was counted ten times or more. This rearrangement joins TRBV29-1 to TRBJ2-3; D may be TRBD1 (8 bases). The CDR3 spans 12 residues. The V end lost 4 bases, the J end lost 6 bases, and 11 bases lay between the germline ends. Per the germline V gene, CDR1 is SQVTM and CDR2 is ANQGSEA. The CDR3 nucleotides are TGCAGCGTTGCACAGGGGGGGGATACGCAGTATTTT. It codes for CSVAQGGDTQYF.

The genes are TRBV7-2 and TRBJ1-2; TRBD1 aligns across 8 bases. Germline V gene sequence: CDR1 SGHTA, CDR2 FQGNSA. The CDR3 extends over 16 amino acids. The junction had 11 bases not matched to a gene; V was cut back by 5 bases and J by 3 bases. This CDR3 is CASSPRQGTVYYGYTF. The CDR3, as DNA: TGTGCCAGCAGCCCCCGACAGGGGACCGTTTACTATGGCTACACCTTC.

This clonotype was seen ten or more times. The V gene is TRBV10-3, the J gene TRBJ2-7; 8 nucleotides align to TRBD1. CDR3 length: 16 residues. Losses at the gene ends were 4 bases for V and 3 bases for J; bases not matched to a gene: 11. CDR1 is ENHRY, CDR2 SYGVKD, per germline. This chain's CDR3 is CAISVIGDRGFYEQYF. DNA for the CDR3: TGTGCCATCAGTGTGATTGGCGACAGGGGATTCTACGAGCAGTACTTC.

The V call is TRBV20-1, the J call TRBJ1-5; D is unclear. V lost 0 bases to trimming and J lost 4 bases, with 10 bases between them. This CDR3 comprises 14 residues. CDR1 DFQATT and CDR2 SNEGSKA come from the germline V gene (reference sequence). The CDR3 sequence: CSAREPGSNQPQHF. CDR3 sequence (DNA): TGCAGTGCTAGAGAACCCGGGTCAAATCAGCCCCAGCATTTT.

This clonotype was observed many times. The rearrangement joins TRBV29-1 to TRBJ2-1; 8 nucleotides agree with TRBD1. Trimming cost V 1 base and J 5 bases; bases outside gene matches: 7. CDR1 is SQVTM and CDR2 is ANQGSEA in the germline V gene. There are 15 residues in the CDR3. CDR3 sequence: CSVEGWQGANNEQFF. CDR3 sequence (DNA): TGCAGCGTTGAAGGATGGCAGGGGGCCAACAATGAGCAGTTCTTC.

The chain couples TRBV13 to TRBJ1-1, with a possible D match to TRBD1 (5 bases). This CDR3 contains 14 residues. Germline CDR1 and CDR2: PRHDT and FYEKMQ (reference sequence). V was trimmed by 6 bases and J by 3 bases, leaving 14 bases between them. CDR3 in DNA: TGTGCCAGCAGTCCCCAGGGCGGGCACACTGAAGCTTTCTTT. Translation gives CASSPQGGHTEAFF.

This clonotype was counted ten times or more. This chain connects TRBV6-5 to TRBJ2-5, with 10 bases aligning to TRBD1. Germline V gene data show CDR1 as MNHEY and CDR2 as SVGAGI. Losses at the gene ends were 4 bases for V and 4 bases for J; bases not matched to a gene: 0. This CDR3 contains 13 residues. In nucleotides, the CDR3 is TGTGCCAGCAGTTGGACAGGGGGAGAGACCCAGTACTTC. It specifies CASSWTGGETQYF.

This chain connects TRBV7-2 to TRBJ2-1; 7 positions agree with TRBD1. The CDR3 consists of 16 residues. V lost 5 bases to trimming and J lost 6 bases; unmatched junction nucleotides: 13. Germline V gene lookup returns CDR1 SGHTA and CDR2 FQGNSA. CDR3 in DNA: TGTGCCAGCAGCCCCCGGGCAGGGGGTGTCTTCAATGAGCAGTTCTTC. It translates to CASSPRAGGVFNEQFF.

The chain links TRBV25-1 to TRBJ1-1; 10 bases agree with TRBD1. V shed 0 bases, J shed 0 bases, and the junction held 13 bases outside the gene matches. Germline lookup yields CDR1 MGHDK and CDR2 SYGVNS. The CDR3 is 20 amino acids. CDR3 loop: CASSEYKGTGAGVMNTEAFF. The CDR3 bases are TGTGCCAGCAGTGAATATAAGGGGACAGGGGCGGGAGTCATGAACACTGAAGCTTTCTTT.

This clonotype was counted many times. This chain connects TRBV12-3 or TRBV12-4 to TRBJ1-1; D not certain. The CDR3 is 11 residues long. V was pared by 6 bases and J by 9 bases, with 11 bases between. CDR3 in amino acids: CASRHARQAFF. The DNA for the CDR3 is TGTGCCAGCAGGCACGCTAGGCAAGCTTTCTTT.

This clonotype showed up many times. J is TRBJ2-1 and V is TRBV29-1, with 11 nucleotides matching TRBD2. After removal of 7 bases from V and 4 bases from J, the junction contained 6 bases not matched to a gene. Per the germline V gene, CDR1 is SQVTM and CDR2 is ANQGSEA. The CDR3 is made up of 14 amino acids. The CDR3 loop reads CSARLAGLYNEQFF. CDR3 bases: TGCAGCGCCAGACTAGCGGGACTTTACAATGAGCAGTTCTTC.

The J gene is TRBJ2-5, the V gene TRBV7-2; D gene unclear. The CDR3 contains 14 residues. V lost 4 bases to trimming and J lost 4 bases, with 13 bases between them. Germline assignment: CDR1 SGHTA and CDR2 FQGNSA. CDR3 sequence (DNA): TGTGCCAGCAGCTCGCTTGGTCGCGGAGAGACCCAGTACTTC. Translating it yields CASSSLGRGETQYF. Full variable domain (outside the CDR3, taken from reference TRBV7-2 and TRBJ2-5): GAGVSQSPSNKVTEKGKDVELRCDPISGHTALYWYRQSLGQGLEFLIYFQGNSAPDKSGLPSDRFSAERTGGSVSTLTIQRTQQEDSAVYLCASSSLGRGETQYFGPGTRLLVL.

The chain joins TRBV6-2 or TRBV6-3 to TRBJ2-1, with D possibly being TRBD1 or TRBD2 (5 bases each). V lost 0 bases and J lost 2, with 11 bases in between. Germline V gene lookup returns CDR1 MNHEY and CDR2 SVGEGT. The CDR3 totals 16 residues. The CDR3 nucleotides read TGTGCCAGCAGTTACTCAGCACGGGGCGCCTACAATGAGCAGTTCTTC. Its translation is CASSYSARGAYNEQFF.